This TCR beta chain stems from a study of blood T cell repertoires in COVID-19. About the research overall: Researchers got acute and convalescent COVID-19 samples from the United States, Italy and Spain. Nucleic acid was either cDNA or gDNA, and it came from T cells, B-cell-depleted T cells, or PBMCs.

The CDR3 loop spans 17 amino acids. The J segment lost 0 bases and the V segment lost 5 bases, leaving 9 bases of the junction unmatched. Germline CDR1 reads PRHDT; CDR2 reads FYEKMQ (reference sequence). Original processing methods: By means of reference gene primer amplification, nucleated cell counts were estimated. TCRdb keeps only in-frame clones here, not all; method: immunoSEQ multiplex PCR. V, J and clone size were drawn from that table, and D and trimming were deduced from the DNA. The repertoire includes about 73,000 clones, about 80% of them detected once, and 25% to 30% sits in the top ten.

This chain connects TRBV13 to TRBJ1-3; 8 bases are shared with TRBD1. Sequences were obtained from peripheral blood. The clonotype comes from a human donor in a cohort sampled during active COVID-19. DNA for the CDR3: TGTGCCAGCAGCCAGAAGACAGGGGAGATCTCTGGAAACACCATATATTTT. The encoded protein is CASSQKTGEISGNTIYF.